This T cell receptor beta chain was sequenced for a study of identical twins. This clonotype was picked up many times. Germline V lookup: CDR1 ENHRY, CDR2 SYGVKD. The V end lost 6 bases, the J end lost 1 base, and 10 bases lay between the germline ends. CDR3 length equals 14 residues. Using its own MiXCR run on the 5' RACE reads, TCRdb lists one record per CDR3 protein. The repertoire holds 250,000 or so distinct CDR3 sequences, with 10% to 15% as singletons. This sample also appeared in a second study, on yellow fever vaccine responses in identical twins.

The chain combines TRBV10-3 with TRBJ1-5; maybe TRBD1 (6 bases). This TCR derives from a woman aged 18-29 years in good health. Material: memory (CD45RO+) T cells sorted from blood. The CDR3 is CAIRTGNSNQPQHF. The CDR3 region has the DNA TGTGCCATCAGAACAGGGAACAGCAATCAGCCCCAGCATTTT.